This T cell receptor beta chain was identified during a study of breast tumors, draining lymph nodes, adjacent tissues. This clonotype came up many times. Breast cancer patients provided tissue from their axillary draining lymph nodes. One entry per CDR3 protein, called by TCRdb with MiXCR from the multiplex PCR reads. The sample lists under 150,000 distinct CDR3 sequences, about 20% seen once, with about 2.6% in the top ten. CDR1 is DFQATT and CDR2 is SNEGSKA in the germline V gene (reference sequence). The J segment lost 5 bases and the V segment lost 5 bases, leaving 10 bases of the junction unmatched. The CDR3 consists of 15 residues.

Sequenced input: axillary lymph node tissue. V and J are TRBV20-1 and TRBJ2-1; 9 bases match TRBD1. The source of this sequence is a female donor with breast cancer. Some clones in this sample may be carry-over from other donors' samples. The CDR3 here is CSAPSRDRAHNEQFF. DNA for the CDR3: TGCAGTGCTCCTAGCCGGGACAGGGCCCACAATGAGCAGTTCTTC.